These 22 T cell receptor beta chains were all obtained from the same sample, sequenced in a study of T cell responses to AZD1222 COVID-19 vaccine. Assay: immunoSEQ multiplex PCR; the TCRdb copy retains only in-frame clones and omits some. The top ten clones hold roughly 3.8% of a sample with approximately 140,000 clones, about 90% of them seen once. The specimen was peripheral blood, collected 28 days after the second AZD1222 dose. The receptors stem from an adult who received the AZD1222 COVID-19 vaccine.

The chain recombines TRBV5-4 with TRBJ2-2; a possible D gene is TRBD1 (5 bases). Germline values: CDR1 SGHNT, CDR2 YYREEE (reference sequence). V was cut by 2 bases and J by 0 bases, with 8 bases left in between. This CDR3 is built from 15 residues. The CDR3 DNA sequence: TGTGCCAGCAGCTTAGCAGGGACGAACACCGGGGAGCTGTTTTTT. It codes for CASSLAGTNTGELFF.

This clone has a handful of counts. The chain has TRBV19 and TRBJ1-1; D unresolved. Germline V gene data show CDR1 as LNHDA and CDR2 as SQIVND (reference sequence). The CDR3 is 13 amino acids. V was clipped by 8 bases and J by 0 bases, with 10 bases between them. For the CDR3, the DNA is TGTGCCAGTTCGAGTAGCATGAACACTGAAGCTTTCTTT. It yields the protein CASSSSMNTEAFF.

This clone was observed many times. The rearrangement links TRBV19 to TRBJ2-7; 9 bases are a match to TRBD1. CDR1 is LNHDA and CDR2 is SQIVND in the germline V gene (reference sequence). Unmatched junction bases numbered 8, after V lost 5 bases and J lost 3 bases. The CDR3 has 15 residues. The CDR3 protein is CASSLQRDRDYEQYF. CDR3 DNA: TGTGCCAGTAGTCTTCAGAGGGACAGGGACTACGAGCAGTACTTC.

The chain uses TRBV27 and TRBJ2-1; 10 bases map to TRBD2. The germline V gene encodes CDR1 MNHEY and CDR2 SMNVEV (reference sequence). With V trimmed by 2 bases and J by 7 bases, 14 bases remained unmatched. This CDR3 comprises 18 residues. CDR3 region: CASSLELAGVGLRNEQFF. The DNA of the CDR3 is TGTGCCAGCAGTTTAGAGCTAGCGGGAGTCGGGTTACGTAATGAGCAGTTCTTC.

The chain links TRBV7-9 to TRBJ2-1; perhaps D is TRBD1 or TRBD2 (5 bases each). Germline CDR1 reads SEHNR; CDR2 reads FQNEAQ (reference sequence). CDR3 length: 16 amino acids. The ends were cut back, 3 bases at V and 7 bases at J, with 19 bases in the middle. Here the CDR3 reads CASSFWKSDGTNEQFF. CDR3 sequence (DNA): TGTGCCAGCAGCTTCTGGAAGAGCGATGGGACGAATGAGCAGTTCTTC.

This clone was picked up one time. The chain is built from TRBV29-1 and TRBJ2-5; TRBD2 agrees at 14 bases. Germline assignment: CDR1 SQVTM and CDR2 ANQGSEA. The V gene end was trimmed by 8 bases and the J gene end by 1 base; junction bases not matched to a gene: 3. The CDR3 extends over 14 amino acids. The CDR3 loop is CSTGTSGGQETQYF. The CDR3 DNA reads TGCAGCACCGGGACTAGCGGGGGCCAAGAGACCCAGTACTTC.

This sequence joins TRBV19 and TRBJ2-5, with TRBD1 identical over 9 bases. The CDR3 is 15 residues long. Trimming cost V 7 bases and J 3 bases; bases outside gene matches: 9. Germline V lookup: CDR1 LNHDA, CDR2 SQIVND (reference sequence). This CDR3 is CASTIDRGEEETQYF. The CDR3 nucleotides are TGTGCCAGTACTATCGACAGGGGGGAAGAAGAGACCCAGTACTTC.

This chain connects TRBV7-9 to TRBJ1-1; D is unclear. The length of the CDR3 is 13 residues. V was cut by 6 bases and J by 1 base, with 9 bases left in between. Germline V gene sequence: CDR1 SEHNR, CDR2 FQNEAQ (reference sequence). This CDR3 is CASRQKGNTEAFF. The CDR3, as DNA: TGTGCCAGCAGACAAAAGGGGAACACTGAAGCTTTCTTT.

V gene TRBV7-8 combines with J gene TRBJ2-7, with 14 nucleotides matching TRBD2. This CDR3 is 14 amino acids long. Trimming removed 5 bases from V and 6 bases from J; junction bases left unmatched: 3. Per germline, CDR1 SGHVS and CDR2 FQNEAQ. The CDR3, as DNA: TGTGCCAGCAGCCCGACTAGCGGGAGGGGCGAGCAGTACTTC. Amino acids: CASSPTSGRGEQYF.

The rearrangement uses TRBV5-6 and TRBJ1-5, with a possible D match to TRBD1 (5 bases). V was shortened by 0 bases and J by 6 bases, with 19 bases between the two germline ends. This CDR3 spans 17 amino acids. CDR1 is SGHDT and CDR2 is YYEEEE in the germline V gene. CDR3 nucleotide sequence: TGTGCCAGCAGCTTGGGGGGAGGGGCGGGTAAAGGTCAGCCCCAGCATTTT. The encoded protein is CASSLGGGAGKGQPQHF.

V and J are TRBV12-3 or TRBV12-4 and TRBJ1-1; D is undetermined. This CDR3 is 13 amino acids long. V was shortened by 5 bases and J by 1 base, with 8 bases between the two germline ends. DNA of the CDR3: TGTGCCAGCAGTCGTGAGGCGAACACTGAAGCTTTCTTT. Amino acid sequence: CASSREANTEAFF.

The chain has TRBV12-3 or TRBV12-4 and TRBJ2-2; D is ambiguous. The CDR3 has 11 residues. V lost 5 bases to trimming and J lost 2 bases, with 0 bases between them. The CDR3 DNA sequence: TGTGCCAGCAGTAACACCGGGGAGCTGTTTTTT. It specifies CASSNTGELFF.

This clone occurred a few times. The chain carries TRBV27 and TRBJ1-1; D is unclear. The V end was cut by 6 bases, the J end by 4 bases, with 12 bases between. Germline lookup yields CDR1 MNHEY and CDR2 SMNVEV (reference sequence). This CDR3 contains 13 residues. The CDR3, as DNA: TGTGCCAGCAGACTCTTAAAGGGCACTGAAGCTTTCTTT. Protein: CASRLLKGTEAFF.

This rearrangement joins TRBV30 to TRBJ2-7, with D possibly being TRBD1 (5 bases). The CDR3 is 13 amino acids. Germline V gene sequence: CDR1 GTSNPN, CDR2 SVGIG (reference sequence). Trimming stripped 4 bases from V and 1 base from J, with 11 bases between. The DNA for the CDR3 is TGTGCCTGGATACAGGAGTCATCCTACGAGCAGTACTTC. Translation gives CAWIQESSYEQYF.

This chain connects TRBV28 to TRBJ1-2, with 8 bases aligning to TRBD1. The V and J ends lost 4 bases and 7 bases, in that order; junction bases with no gene match: 11. The CDR3 loop spans 15 amino acids. Germline values: CDR1 MDHEN, CDR2 SYDVKM. The CDR3 DNA reads TGTGCCAGCAGTTCGACAGGGGAAACTATTTTTGGCTACACCTTC. Its translation: CASSSTGETIFGYTF.

This clone showed up just once. This chain connects TRBV4-3 to TRBJ2-1; TRBD2 matches at 7 bases. The germline CDR1 and CDR2 sequences are LGHNA and YSLEER. CDR3 length: 18 amino acids. Trimming removed 2 bases from V and 4 bases from J; junction bases left unmatched: 14. The DNA for the CDR3 is TGCGCCAGCAGCCAAATCCGTGGGGGTAAAGCGGGGTACAATGAGCAGTTCTTC. As protein: CASSQIRGGKAGYNEQFF.

The rearrangement uses TRBV5-1 and TRBJ2-5; TRBD1 aligns across 11 bases. Germline V gene sequence: CDR1 SGHRS, CDR2 YFSETQ. CDR3 size: 21 residues. V lost 3 bases, J lost 0 bases, and 19 bases stayed unmatched. The CDR3 spells CASSSDRGQLAGPDDQETQYF. The CDR3 region has the DNA TGCGCCAGCAGCTCGGACAGGGGGCAGCTAGCGGGACCCGATGACCAAGAGACCCAGTACTTC.

The CDR3 sequence: CASSLLLTSGGNEQFF. CDR3 DNA sequence: TGCGCCAGCAGCTTGTTGCTGACTAGCGGGGGAAATGAGCAGTTCTTC. The chain links TRBV5-1 to TRBJ2-1, with 12 bases lining up with TRBD2. The J segment lost 7 bases and the V segment lost 1 base, leaving 6 bases of the junction unmatched. In germline, CDR1 is SGHRS, CDR2 YFSETQ. The CDR3 has 16 residues.

This chain connects TRBV28 to TRBJ1-4; 7 bases line up with TRBD1. Trimming cost V 3 bases and J 4 bases; bases outside gene matches: 2. CDR1 is MDHEN and CDR2 is SYDVKM in the germline V gene. CDR3 length: 14 residues. The CDR3: CASSFGQDNEKLFF. The CDR3 bases are TGTGCCAGCAGTTTCGGACAGGATAATGAAAAACTGTTTTTT.

The sample holds one count of this clone. This rearrangement joins TRBV7-9 to TRBJ1-4; D unresolved. Germline CDR1 is SEHNR and CDR2 is FQNEAQ (reference sequence). CDR3 length: 13 amino acids. Trimming removed 4 bases at V and 8 bases at J, with 11 bases between. CDR3 region: CASSYNGGEKLFF. CDR3 nucleotides: TGTGCCAGCAGCTACAATGGAGGGGAAAAACTGTTTTTT.

The V gene is TRBV9, the J gene TRBJ2-2, with TRBD2 matching over 7 bases. CDR3 length equals 17 residues. J gave up 4 bases and V 4 bases, and 13 bases lay outside the gene matches. From germline, CDR1 is SGDLS and CDR2 YYNGEE. CDR3 amino acids: CASSSSPRGEITGELFF. In nucleotides, the CDR3 is TGTGCCAGCAGCTCGTCCCCCCGGGGGGAGATCACCGGGGAGCTGTTTTTT.

The rearrangement uses TRBV6-5 and TRBJ1-1; TRBD1 agrees at 7 bases. Losses at the gene ends were 6 bases for V and 0 bases for J; bases not matched to a gene: 7. Germline CDR1 is MNHEY and CDR2 is SVGAGI. CDR3 length equals 15 residues. DNA for the CDR3: TGTGCCAGCAGCCCAGGACAGGTGATGAACACTGAAGCTTTCTTT. It specifies CASSPGQVMNTEAFF.